These 3 T cell receptor beta chains were all obtained from the same sample, sequenced in a study of blood T cell repertoires in COVID-19. The method was immunoSEQ multiplex PCR; TCRdb's version includes in-frame clones alone and lacks a portion of them. The sample carries tens of thousands of clones, roughly 87% recorded once. Sequences were obtained from peripheral blood. These receptors all stem from a human donor with active COVID-19. The donor label of this sample is uncertain.

The chain recombines TRBV3-1 (or the pseudogene TRBV3-2) with TRBJ2-1, with 9 bases fitting TRBD2. The J segment lost 7 bases and the V segment lost 3 bases, leaving 7 bases of the junction unmatched. The CDR3 has 15 amino acids. Germline-derived CDR1 and CDR2 are LGHDT and YNNKEL (reference sequence). DNA of the CDR3: TGTGCCAGCAGCCAGACGGGACTAGCTAGGAATGAGCAGTTCTTC. The encoded protein is CASSQTGLARNEQFF.

V is TRBV9 and J is TRBJ1-3; D ambiguous. Germline values: CDR1 SGDLS, CDR2 YYNGEE. V lost 0 bases and J lost 8, with 15 bases in between. The CDR3 totals 15 residues. CDR3 in DNA: TGTGCCAGCAGCGTAGAAGTCAGTGATTCAGACACCATATATTTT. Amino acid sequence: CASSVEVSDSDTIYF. Combining the CDR3 with reference TRBV9 and TRBJ1-3 gives the whole variable domain DSGVTQTPKHLITATGQRVTLRCSPRSGDLSVYWYQQSLDQGLQFLIQYYNGEERAKGNILERFSAQQFPDLHSELNLSSLELGDSALYFCASSVEVSDSDTIYFGEGSWLTVV.

The rearrangement joins TRBV4-3 to TRBJ2-3; maybe TRBD2 (6 bases). Per the germline V gene, CDR1 is LGHNA and CDR2 is YSLEER. Trimming pared 0 bases from V and 7 bases from J, leaving 8 bases between. This CDR3 region has 13 residues. The CDR3 region has the DNA TGCGCCAGCAGCCAAGAGGAGGGGAATACGCAGTATTTT. Protein: CASSQEEGNTQYF.